Presented here are 7 T cell receptor beta chains from one specimen sequenced in a study of shared clonotypes between healthy human individuals. TCRdb's copy holds only in-frame clones and misses some; the assay was immunoSEQ multiplex PCR. The profile shows about 990,000 clones, more than 75% of them singletons. What was sequenced was memory CD4+ T cells from PBMCs. Subset meaning: CD45RA-negative fraction. The receptor source for this set is a man aged 18 to 29 in good health. Some clones in this sample may be carry-over from other donors' samples.

This clone was counted a single time. V is TRBV7-8 and J is TRBJ2-3, with a tentative D call TRBD1 (6 bases). Germline V gene data show CDR1 as SGHVS and CDR2 as FQNEAQ. The CDR3 sequence is 12 residues long. V lost 5 bases and J lost 6, with 9 bases in between. For the CDR3, the DNA is TGTGCCAGCAGCCTCGACAGGGATACGCAGTATTTT. Translating gives CASSLDRDTQYF.

The chain employs TRBV4-1 and TRBJ2-7; 7 bases are a match to TRBD2. Germline V gene lookup returns CDR1 MGHRA and CDR2 YSYEKL. V gave up 5 bases and J gave up 0 bases; unmatched junction bases: 10. The CDR3 spans 16 residues. CDR3: CASSAGPGGSSYEQYF. The CDR3 DNA reads as TGCGCCAGCAGCGCGGGGCCGGGGGGTAGCTCCTACGAGCAGTACTTC.

The CDR3 spells CASSPLVTNNEQFF. CDR3 sequence (DNA): TGTGCCAGCTCACCACTTGTGACAAACAATGAGCAGTTCTTC. V and J are TRBV18 and TRBJ2-1; no definite D call. Per germline, CDR1 KGHSH and CDR2 LQKENI. The CDR3 totals 14 residues. The ends were cut back, 1 base at V and 5 bases at J, with 9 bases in the middle.

The rearrangement joins TRBV28 to TRBJ2-1; D ambiguous. This CDR3 is 15 amino acids long. V dropped 3 bases and J dropped 8 bases, with 17 bases sitting between them. The germline CDR1 and CDR2 sequences are MDHEN and SYDVKM. The CDR3 coding sequence is TGTGCCAGCAGTTTTTCCTCCCTTGGTGGCGATGAGCAGTTCTTC. Protein product: CASSFSSLGGDEQFF.

As concerns this clone: A much larger clone differs from this one at a single base, so this may be a read error. The rearrangement uses TRBV5-6 and TRBJ1-1, with D perhaps TRBD1 (5 bases). CDR1 and CDR2 (germline): SGHDT, YYEEEE. This CDR3 comprises 13 residues. The CDR3 sequence: CAGSLTVNTEAFF. The DNA of the CDR3 is TGTGCCGGCAGCCTGACAGTGAACACTGAAGCTTTCTTT.

V gene TRBV6-1 combines with J gene TRBJ1-2, with 7 bases matching TRBD1. V gave up 10 bases and J gave up 5 bases; unmatched junction bases: 10. Germline CDR1 is MNHNS and CDR2 is SASEGT. The length of the CDR3 is 13 residues. CDR3 region: CATRDRDSYGYTF. The CDR3 DNA is TGTGCCACCAGGGATCGGGACAGTTATGGCTACACCTTC.

This clone was observed a few times. This chain links TRBV18 with TRBJ2-3; 7 nucleotides match TRBD1. V shed 4 bases, J shed 4 bases, and the junction held 8 bases outside the gene matches. Per the germline V gene, CDR1 is KGHSH and CDR2 is LQKENI. The CDR3 is 15 amino acids. CDR3 residues: CASSRDSPGADTQYF. The DNA for the CDR3 is TGTGCCAGCTCACGGGACAGCCCGGGCGCAGATACGCAGTATTTT.